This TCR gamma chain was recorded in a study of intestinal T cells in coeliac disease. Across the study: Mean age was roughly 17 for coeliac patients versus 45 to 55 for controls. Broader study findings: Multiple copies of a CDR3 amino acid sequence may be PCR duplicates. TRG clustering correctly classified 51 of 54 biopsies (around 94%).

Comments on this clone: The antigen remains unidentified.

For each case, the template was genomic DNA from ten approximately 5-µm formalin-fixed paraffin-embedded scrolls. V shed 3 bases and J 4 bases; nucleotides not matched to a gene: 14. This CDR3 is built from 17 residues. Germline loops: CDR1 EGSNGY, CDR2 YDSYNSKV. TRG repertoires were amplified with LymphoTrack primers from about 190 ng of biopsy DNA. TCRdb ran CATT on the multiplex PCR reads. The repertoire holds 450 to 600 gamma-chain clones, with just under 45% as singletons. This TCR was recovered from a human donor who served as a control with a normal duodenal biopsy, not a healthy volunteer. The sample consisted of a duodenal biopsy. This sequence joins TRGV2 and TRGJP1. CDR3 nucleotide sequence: TGTGCCACCTGGGACAGCGCGGAGAGTGGCACTGGTTGGTTCAAGATATTT. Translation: CATWDSAESGTGWFKIF.